This T cell receptor (beta chain) stems from a study of T cells after yellow fever vaccination. The study's findings and limits: Weaker in magnitude, the secondary response showed a faster peak on day 5 versus 15. The appearance of a small share of clonotypes in both CD4 and CD8 compartments was observed. After the booster, roughly 96% of CD4 and more than 85% of CD8 primary-response clones were re-detected.

This clonotype turned up a few times. Its target is not known. For TCR, cDNA came from 5'RACE template switching, which added a universal primer site and UMIs. TCRdb fed the 5' RACE reads into MiXCR, producing one record per CDR3 protein. The sample has some 670,000 distinct CDR3 sequences, about 12% seen once; the top ten hold under 15%. Trimming removed 2 bases at V and 2 bases at J, with 6 bases between. The CDR3 is 13 residues long. The V gene's germline CDR1 is WNHNN and CDR2 SYGVQD (reference sequence). The source is a man aged 25 to 40 who received the YFV17D yellow fever vaccine. The V and J genes are TRBV10-1 and TRBJ1-2; D perhaps matches TRBD1 (6 bases). Sequences were derived from PBMCs, sampled on the day of the yellow fever booster vaccination. The CDR3 loop is CASSETGNYGYTF. The CDR3 DNA reads TGCGCCAGCAGTGAGACAGGGAACTATGGCTACACCTTC.